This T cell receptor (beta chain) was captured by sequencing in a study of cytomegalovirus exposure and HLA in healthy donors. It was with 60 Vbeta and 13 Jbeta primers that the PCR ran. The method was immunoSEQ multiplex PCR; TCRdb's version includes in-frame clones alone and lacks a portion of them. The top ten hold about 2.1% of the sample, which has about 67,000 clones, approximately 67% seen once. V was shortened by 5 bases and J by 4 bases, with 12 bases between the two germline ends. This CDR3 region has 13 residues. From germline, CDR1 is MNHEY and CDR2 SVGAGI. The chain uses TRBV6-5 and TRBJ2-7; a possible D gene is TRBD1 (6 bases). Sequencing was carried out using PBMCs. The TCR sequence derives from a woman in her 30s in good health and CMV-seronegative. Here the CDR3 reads CASSVRGFYEQYF. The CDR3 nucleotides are TGTGCCAGCAGTGTTAGGGGGTTTTACGAGCAGTACTTC.